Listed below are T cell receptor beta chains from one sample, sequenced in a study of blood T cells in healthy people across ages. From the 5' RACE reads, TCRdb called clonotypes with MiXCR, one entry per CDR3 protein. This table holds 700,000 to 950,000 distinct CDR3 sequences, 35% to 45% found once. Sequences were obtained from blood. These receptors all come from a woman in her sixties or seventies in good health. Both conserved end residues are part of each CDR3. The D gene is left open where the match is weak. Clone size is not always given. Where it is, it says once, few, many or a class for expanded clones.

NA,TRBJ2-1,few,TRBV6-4,CASSDSAAGGGNEQFF,TGTGCCAGCAGTGACTCGGCGGCAGGCGGAGGCAATGAGCAGTTCTTC
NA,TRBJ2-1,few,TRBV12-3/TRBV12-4,CASSSINRPFDEQFF,TGTGCCAGCAGTTCTATAAATCGGCCTTTTGATGAGCAGTTCTTC
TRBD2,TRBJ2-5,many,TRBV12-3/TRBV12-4,CASSLSGNQETQYF,TGTGCCAGCAGTTTGAGCGGGAACCAAGAGACCCAGTACTTC
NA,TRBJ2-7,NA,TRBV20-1,CSAQRQPYEQYF,TGCAGTGCCCAGCGACAGCCCTACGAGCAGTACTTC
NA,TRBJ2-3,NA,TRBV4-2,CASSQQAGQGADTQYF,TGTGCCAGCAGCCAACAAGCGGGCCAAGGCGCAGATACGCAGTATTTT
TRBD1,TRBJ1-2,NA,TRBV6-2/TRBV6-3,CASRRRDRDCGYTF,TGTGCCAGCAGACGCCGGGACAGGGACTGTGGCTACACCTTC
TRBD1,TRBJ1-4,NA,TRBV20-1,CSARWTGCEKLFF,TGCAGTGCTAGATGGACAGGGTGTGAAAAACTGTTTTTT
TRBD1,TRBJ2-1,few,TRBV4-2,CASSHTPSLIDRGNEQFF,TGTGCCAGCAGCCACACGCCATCCTTAATCGACAGGGGGAATGAGCAGTTCTTC
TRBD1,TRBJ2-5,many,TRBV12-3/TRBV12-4,CASRPGQGGETQYF,TGTGCCAGCAGACCGGGACAGGGTGGTGAGACCCAGTACTTC
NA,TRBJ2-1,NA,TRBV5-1,CASSLAIRVVGANEQFF,TGCGCCAGCAGCTTGGCTATAAGAGTTGTGGGGGCCAATGAGCAGTTCTTC
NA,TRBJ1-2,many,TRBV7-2,CASSPSDGSYGYTF,TGTGCCAGCAGCCCCTCAGACGGAAGCTATGGCTACACCTTC
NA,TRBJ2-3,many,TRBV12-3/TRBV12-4,CASSQTGAVRGTQYF,TGTGCCAGCAGCCAAACGGGGGCGGTCCGGGGTACGCAGTATTTT
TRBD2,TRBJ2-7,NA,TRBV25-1,CASTSGTHYEQYF,TGTGCCAGTACTAGCGGGACCCACTACGAGCAGTACTTC
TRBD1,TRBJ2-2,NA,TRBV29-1,CSARQGATTGELFF,TGCAGCGCACGACAGGGGGCGACCACCGGGGAGCTGTTTTTT
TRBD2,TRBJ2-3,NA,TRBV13,CASSFLRASGGASSTDTQYF,TGTGCCAGCAGCTTTCTGAGGGCTAGCGGGGGGGCTAGCTCCACAGATACGCAGTATTTT
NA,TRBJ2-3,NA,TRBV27,CASSPQGTITDTQYF,TGTGCCAGCAGTCCACAGGGCACAATCACAGATACGCAGTATTTT
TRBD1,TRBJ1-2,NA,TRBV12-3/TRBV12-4,CASKGQGLGYTF,TGTGCCAGCAAGGGACAGGGGCTTGGCTACACCTTC
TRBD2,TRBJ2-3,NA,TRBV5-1,CASSGGTSGNLDMQYF,TGCGCCAGCAGCGGGGGAACTAGCGGGAATCTAGATATGCAGTATTTT
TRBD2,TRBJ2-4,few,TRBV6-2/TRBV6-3,CASSPTTSDKNIQYF,TGTGCCAGCAGTCCAACGACTAGCGACAAAAACATTCAGTACTTC
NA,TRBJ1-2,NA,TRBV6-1,CASSEARKQTKGYTF,TGTGCCAGCAGTGAAGCGCGGAAACAGACGAAAGGCTACACCTTC
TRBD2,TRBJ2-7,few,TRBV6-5,CASTLAGPLSYEQYF,TGTGCCAGCACCCTAGCGGGGCCTCTCTCCTACGAGCAGTACTTC
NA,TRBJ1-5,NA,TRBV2,CASRLQVSNQPQHF,TGTGCCAGCAGGCTACAGGTTAGCAATCAGCCCCAGCATTTT